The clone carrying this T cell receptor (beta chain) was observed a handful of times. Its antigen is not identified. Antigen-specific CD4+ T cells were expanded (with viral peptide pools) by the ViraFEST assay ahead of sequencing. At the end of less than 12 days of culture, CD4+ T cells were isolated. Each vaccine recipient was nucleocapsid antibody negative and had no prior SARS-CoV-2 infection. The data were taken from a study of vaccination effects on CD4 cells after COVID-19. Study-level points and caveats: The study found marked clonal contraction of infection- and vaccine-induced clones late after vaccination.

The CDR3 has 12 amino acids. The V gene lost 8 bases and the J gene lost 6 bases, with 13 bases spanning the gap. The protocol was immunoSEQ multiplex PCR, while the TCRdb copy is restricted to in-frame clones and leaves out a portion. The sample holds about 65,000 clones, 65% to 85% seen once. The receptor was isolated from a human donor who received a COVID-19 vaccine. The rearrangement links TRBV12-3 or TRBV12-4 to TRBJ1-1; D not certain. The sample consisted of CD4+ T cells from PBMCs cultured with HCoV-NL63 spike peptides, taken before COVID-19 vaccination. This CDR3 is CASSSGRAEAFF. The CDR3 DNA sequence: TGTGCCAGCTCTTCTGGACGGGCTGAAGCTTTCTTT.